This T cell receptor beta chain came from a study of OX40 agonist ivuxolimab in advanced cancers. As for the study in general: Age averaged 60 years (range 23 to 79), and around 78% were male. General study results and limits: CD8+ T cells (on average) carried more expanded clones than CD4+ T cells. By week 6 at 0.1 to 3.0 mg/kg, blood CD4+ and CD8+ T cells had expanded clonally.

The CDR3 consists of 15 residues. Germline loops: CDR1 ENHRY, CDR2 SYGVKD. The V and J ends lost 5 bases and 7 bases respectively, with 15 bases between them. TCRdb's table, derived via immunoSEQ multiplex PCR, lists solely in-frame clones and lacks some. The sample consists of about 48,000 clones, around 86% of them appearing once. A single count supports this clone. Its target is not known. Sequencing was performed on CD4+ or CD8+ T cells sorted from blood, taken in a trial of the OX40 agonist ivuxolimab. The rearrangement joins TRBV10-3 to TRBJ1-6; TRBD1 is a possible D gene (6 bases). The receptor's source is an adult with an advanced solid tumor such as melanoma, head and neck, liver or kidney cancer. The CDR3 loop is CAISTEITGNSPLHF. The CDR3 nucleotides read TGTGCCATCAGTACCGAAATCACAGGGAATTCACCCCTCCACTTT.